The entry below describes one T cell receptor beta chain. With the 5' RACE reads reprocessed, TCRdb shows one record per CDR3 protein and no DNA. The table lists around 200,000 distinct CDR3 sequences. The sample is drawn from a study of monozygotic twins with inflammatory bowel disease. The CDR3 loop spans 14 amino acids. In germline, CDR1 is DFQATT, CDR2 SNEGSKA (reference sequence). The chain uses TRBV20-1 and TRBJ2-1; TCRdb indicates TRBD2, and absent DNA this call remains unverified. Sequences were obtained from blood. This receptor was taken from a human donor with ulcerative colitis or Crohn's disease, or a healthy co-twin of an affected twin (not recorded which). CDR3 protein: CSAQRGYSYNEQFF.